This T cell receptor (beta chain) derives from a study of T cell responses to AZD1222 COVID-19 vaccine. Some clones are missing from TCRdb's copy, which holds only in-frame ones; the method was immunoSEQ multiplex PCR. This table holds around 130,000 clones, approximately 86% found once. The source of this sequence is an adult in good health. The source material was peripheral blood, sampled on day 0 of AZD1222 vaccination.

The CDR3 DNA is TGTGCCAGCAGCCGGACCGGGACTTTCCTTGAAAAACTGTTTTTT. It specifies CASSRTGTFLEKLFF. The chain is built from TRBV16 and TRBJ1-4, with a possible D match to TRBD1 (5 bases). Germline values: CDR1 KGHSY, CDR2 FQNENV. CDR3 length: 15 amino acids. Trimming cost V 4 bases and J 7 bases, with 16 bases left between them.